The source of this T cell receptor (beta chain) is a study of blood T cell repertoires in COVID-19. Study in general: The origin of the acute and convalescent COVID-19 samples was the United States, Italy and Spain. In each case, the material was cDNA or gDNA derived from T cells, B-cell-depleted T cells, or PBMCs.

Germline loops: CDR1 LGHNA, CDR2 YSLEER. This CDR3 has 15 amino acids. After removal of 4 bases from V and 3 bases from J, the junction contained 7 bases not matched to a gene. This table comes from immunoSEQ multiplex PCR, and its TCRdb copy is limited to in-frame clones, with some not included. The sample contains over 70,000 clones, around 80% of which appear only once. The chain carries TRBV4-3 and TRBJ2-3; 7 bases are a match to TRBD2. The source of this sequence is a man aged 55 to 70 with acute or convalescent COVID-19. Sequencing input: peripheral blood. CDR3 coding DNA: TGCGCCAGCAGCCCCCTGGCGGGAGCGACAGATACGCAGTATTTT. Translating it yields CASSPLAGATDTQYF.